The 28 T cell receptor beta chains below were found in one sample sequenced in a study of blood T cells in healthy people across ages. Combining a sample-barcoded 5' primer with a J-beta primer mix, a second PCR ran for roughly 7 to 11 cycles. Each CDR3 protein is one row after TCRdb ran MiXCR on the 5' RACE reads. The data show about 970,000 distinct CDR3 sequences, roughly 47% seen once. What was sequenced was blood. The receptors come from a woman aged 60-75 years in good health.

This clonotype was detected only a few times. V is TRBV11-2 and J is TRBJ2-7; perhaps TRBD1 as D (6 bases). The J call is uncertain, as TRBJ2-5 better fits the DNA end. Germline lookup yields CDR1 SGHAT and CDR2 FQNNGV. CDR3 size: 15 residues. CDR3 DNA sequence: TGTGCCAGCAGTTCTTTCTGGCAGGGGTCAGAGACCCAGTACTTC. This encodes CASSSFWQGSETQYF.

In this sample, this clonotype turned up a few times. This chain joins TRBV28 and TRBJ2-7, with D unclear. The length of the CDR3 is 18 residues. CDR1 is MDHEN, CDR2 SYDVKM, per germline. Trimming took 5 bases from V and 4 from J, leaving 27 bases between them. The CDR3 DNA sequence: TGTGCCAGCAGTACCCCGAATTTCCTCAGGAATCCTGGGTACGAGCAGTACTTC. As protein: CASSTPNFLRNPGYEQYF.

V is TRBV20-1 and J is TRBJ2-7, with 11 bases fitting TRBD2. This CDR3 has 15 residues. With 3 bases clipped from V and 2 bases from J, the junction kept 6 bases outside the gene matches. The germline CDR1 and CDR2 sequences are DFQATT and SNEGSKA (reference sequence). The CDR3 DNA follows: TGCAGTGCTAGGGACGGACTAGCGGGCCCCTACGAGCAGTACTTC. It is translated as CSARDGLAGPYEQYF.

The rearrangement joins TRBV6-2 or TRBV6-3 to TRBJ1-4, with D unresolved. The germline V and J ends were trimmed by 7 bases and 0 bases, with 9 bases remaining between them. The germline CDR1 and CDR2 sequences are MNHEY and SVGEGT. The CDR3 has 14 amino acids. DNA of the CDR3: TGTGCCAGCACCGAAATAGCAACTAATGAAAAACTGTTTTTT. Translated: CASTEIATNEKLFF.

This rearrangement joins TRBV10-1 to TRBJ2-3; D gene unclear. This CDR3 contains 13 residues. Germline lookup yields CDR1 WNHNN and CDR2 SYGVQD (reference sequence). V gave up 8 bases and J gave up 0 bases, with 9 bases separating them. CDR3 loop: CASRAYSTDTQYF. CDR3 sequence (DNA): TGCGCCAGCCGGGCGTATAGCACAGATACGCAGTATTTT.

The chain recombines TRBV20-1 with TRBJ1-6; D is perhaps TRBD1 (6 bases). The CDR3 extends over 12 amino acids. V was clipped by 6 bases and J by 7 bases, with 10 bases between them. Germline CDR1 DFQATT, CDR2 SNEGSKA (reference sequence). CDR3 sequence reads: CSANQGNSPLHF. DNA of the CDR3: TGCAGTGCAAACCAGGGGAATTCACCCCTCCACTTT.

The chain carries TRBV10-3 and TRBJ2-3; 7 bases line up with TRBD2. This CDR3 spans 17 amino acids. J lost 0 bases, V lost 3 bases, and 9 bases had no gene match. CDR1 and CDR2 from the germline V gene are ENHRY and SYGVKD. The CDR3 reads CAISEYMTSRSTDTQYF. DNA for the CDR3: TGTGCCATCAGTGAATACATGACTAGCAGAAGCACAGATACGCAGTATTTT.

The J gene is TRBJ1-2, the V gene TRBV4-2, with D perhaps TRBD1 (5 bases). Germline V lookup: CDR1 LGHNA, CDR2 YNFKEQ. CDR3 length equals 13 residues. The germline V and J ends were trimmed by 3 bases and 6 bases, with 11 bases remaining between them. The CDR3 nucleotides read TGTGCCAGCAGCCAGAGAGGGGAGAATGGCTACACCTTC. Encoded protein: CASSQRGENGYTF.

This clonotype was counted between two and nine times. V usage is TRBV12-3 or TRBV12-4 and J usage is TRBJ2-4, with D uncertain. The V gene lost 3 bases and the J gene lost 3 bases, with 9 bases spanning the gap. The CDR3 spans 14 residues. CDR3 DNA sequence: TGTGCCAGCAGTTTTGGTCAGTACAAAAACATTCAGTACTTC. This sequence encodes CASSFGQYKNIQYF.

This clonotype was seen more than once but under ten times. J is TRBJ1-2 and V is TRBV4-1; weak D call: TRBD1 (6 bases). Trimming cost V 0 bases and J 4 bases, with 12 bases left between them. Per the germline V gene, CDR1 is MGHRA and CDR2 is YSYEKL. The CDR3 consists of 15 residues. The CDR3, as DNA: TGCGCCAGCAGCCAAGAAGGAGCAGGGGCCTATGGCTACACCTTC. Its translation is CASSQEGAGAYGYTF.

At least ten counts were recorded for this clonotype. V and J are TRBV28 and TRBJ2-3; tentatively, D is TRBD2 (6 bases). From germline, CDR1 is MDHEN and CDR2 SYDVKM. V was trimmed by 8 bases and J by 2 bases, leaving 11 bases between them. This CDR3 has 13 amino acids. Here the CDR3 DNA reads TGTGCCAGCCGGCGGGACTCCACAGATACGCAGTATTTT. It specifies CASRRDSTDTQYF.

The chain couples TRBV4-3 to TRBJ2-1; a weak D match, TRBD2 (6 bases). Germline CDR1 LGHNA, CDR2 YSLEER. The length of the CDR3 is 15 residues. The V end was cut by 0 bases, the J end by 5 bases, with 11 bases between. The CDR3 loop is CASSQDRAGNNEQFF. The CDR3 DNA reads TGCGCCAGCAGCCAAGACCGGGCGGGAAACAATGAGCAGTTCTTC.

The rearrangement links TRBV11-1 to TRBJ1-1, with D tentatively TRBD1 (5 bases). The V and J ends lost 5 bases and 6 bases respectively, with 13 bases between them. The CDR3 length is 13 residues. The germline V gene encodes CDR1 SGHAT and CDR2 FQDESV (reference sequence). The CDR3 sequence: CASSRGWDSEAFF. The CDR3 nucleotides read TGTGCCAGCAGCCGTGGGTGGGACTCTGAAGCTTTCTTT.

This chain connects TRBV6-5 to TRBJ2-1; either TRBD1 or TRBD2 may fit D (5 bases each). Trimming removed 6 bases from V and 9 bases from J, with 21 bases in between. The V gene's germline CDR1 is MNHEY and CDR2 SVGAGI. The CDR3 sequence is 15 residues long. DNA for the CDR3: TGTGCCAGCAGACCCACCGGGACCCCAGGCGCTGAGCAGTTCTTC. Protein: CASRPTGTPGAEQFF.

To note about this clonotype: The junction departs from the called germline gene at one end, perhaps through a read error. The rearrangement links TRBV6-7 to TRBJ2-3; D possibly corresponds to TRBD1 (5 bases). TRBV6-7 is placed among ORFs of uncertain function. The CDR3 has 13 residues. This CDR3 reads CASKGHRLDMQYF. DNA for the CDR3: TGTGCCAGCAAAGGACACCGGTTAGATATGCAGTATTTT.

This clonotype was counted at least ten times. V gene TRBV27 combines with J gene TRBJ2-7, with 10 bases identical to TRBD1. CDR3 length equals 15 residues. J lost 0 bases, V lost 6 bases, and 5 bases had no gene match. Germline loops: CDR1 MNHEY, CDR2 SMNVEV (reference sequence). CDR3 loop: CASSPRTGGSYEQYF. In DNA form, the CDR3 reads TGTGCCAGCAGCCCTCGGACAGGGGGCTCCTACGAGCAGTACTTC.

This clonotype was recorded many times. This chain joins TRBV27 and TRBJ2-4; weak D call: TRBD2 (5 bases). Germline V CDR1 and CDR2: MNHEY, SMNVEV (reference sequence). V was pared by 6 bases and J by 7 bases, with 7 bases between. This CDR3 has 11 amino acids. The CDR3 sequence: CASRLGNIQYF. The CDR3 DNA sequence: TGTGCCAGCAGACTAGGCAACATTCAGTACTTC.

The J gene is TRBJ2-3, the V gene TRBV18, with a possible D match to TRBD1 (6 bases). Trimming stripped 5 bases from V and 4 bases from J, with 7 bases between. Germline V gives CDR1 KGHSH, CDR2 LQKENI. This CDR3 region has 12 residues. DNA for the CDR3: TGTGCCAGCTCAGCAGGGGCAGATACGCAGTATTTT. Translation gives CASSAGADTQYF.

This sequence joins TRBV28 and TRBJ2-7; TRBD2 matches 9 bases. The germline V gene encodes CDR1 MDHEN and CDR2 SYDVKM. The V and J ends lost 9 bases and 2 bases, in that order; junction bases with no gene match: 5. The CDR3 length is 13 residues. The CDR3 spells CASTSGLAYEQYF. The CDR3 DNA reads TGTGCCAGTACTAGCGGGTTAGCCTACGAGCAGTACTTC.

CDR3 nucleotide sequence: TGTGCCACCAGTGATTTAGGAGGGACCAGTGAGCAGTTCTTC. This sequence encodes CATSDLGGTSEQFF. V gene TRBV24-1 combines with J gene TRBJ2-7, with D perhaps TRBD2 (6 bases). The better agreement between TRBJ2-1 and the DNA end casts doubt on the J call. Germline loops: CDR1 KGHDR, CDR2 SFDVKD. The CDR3 sequence is 14 residues long.

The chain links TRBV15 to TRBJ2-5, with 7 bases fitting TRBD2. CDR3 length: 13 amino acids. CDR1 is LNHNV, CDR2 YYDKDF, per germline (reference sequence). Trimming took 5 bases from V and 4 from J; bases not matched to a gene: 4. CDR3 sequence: CATSGGSGETQYF. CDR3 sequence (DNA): TGTGCCACCAGCGGCGGGAGTGGAGAGACCCAGTACTTC. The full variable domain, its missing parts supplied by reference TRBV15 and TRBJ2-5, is DAMVIQNPRYQVTQFGKPVTLSCSQTLNHNVMYWYQQKSSQAPKLLFHYYDKDFNNEADTPDNFQSRRPNTSFCFLDIRSPGLGDTAMYLCATSGGSGETQYFGPGTRLLVL.

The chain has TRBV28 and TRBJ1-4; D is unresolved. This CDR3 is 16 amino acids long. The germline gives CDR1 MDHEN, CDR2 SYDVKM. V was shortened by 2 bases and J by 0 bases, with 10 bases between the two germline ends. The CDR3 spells CASSLVSPATNEKLFF. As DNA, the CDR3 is TGTGCCAGCAGTTTAGTCTCACCTGCAACTAATGAAAAACTGTTTTTT.

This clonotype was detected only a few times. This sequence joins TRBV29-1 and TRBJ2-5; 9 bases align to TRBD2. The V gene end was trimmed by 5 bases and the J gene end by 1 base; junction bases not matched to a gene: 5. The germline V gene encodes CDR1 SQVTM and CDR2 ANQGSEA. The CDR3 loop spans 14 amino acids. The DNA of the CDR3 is TGCAGCGTTAGTCCTAGCGGGATCCAAGAGACCCAGTACTTC. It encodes CSVSPSGIQETQYF. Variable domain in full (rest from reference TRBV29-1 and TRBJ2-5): SAVISQKPSRDICQRGTSLTIQCQVDSQVTMMFWYRQQPGQSLTLIATANQGSEATYESGFVIDKFPISRPNLTFSTLTVSNMSPEDSSIYLCSVSPSGIQETQYFGPGTRLLVL.

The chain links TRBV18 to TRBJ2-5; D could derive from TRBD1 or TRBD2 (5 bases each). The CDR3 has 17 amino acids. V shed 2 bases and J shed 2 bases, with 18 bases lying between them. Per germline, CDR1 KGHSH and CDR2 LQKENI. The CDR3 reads CASSPRPGPASQETQYF. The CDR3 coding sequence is TGTGCCAGCTCACCAAGGCCGGGACCAGCATCTCAAGAGACCCAGTACTTC.

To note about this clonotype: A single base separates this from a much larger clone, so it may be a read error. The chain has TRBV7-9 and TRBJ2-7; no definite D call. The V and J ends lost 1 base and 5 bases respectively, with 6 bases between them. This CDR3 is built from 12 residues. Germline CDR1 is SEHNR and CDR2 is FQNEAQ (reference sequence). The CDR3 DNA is TGTGCCAGCAGCTTAGGTCCCCACGAGCAGTACTTC. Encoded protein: CASSLGPHEQYF. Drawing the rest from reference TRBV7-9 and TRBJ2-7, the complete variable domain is DTGVSQNPRHKITKRGQNVTFRCDPISEHNRLYWYRQTLGQGPEFLTYFQNEAQLEKSRLLSDRFSAERPKGSFSTLEIQRTEQGDSAMYLCASSLGPHEQYFGPGTRLTVT.

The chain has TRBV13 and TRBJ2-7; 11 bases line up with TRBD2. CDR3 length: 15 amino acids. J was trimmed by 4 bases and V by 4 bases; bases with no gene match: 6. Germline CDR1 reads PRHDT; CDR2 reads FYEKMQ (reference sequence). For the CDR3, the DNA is TGTGCCAGCAGCTCTTTAGCGGGAGGGAGATACGAGCAGTACTTC. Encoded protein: CASSSLAGGRYEQYF.

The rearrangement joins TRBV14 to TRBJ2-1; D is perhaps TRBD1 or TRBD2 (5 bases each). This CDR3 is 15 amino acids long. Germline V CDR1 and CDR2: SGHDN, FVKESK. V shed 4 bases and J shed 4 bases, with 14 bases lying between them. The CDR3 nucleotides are TGTGCCAGCAGCCCACCTGGGGGTCTATACAATGAGCAGTTCTTC. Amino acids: CASSPPGGLYNEQFF.

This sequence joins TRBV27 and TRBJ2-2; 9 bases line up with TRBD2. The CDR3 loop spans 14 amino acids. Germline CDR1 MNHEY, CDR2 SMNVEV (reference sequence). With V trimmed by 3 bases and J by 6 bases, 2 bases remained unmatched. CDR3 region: CASSLGLASGELFF. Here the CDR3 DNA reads TGTGCCAGCAGTTTGGGACTAGCTTCCGGGGAGCTGTTTTTT.